The source of this TCR beta chain is a study of shared clonotypes between healthy human individuals. TCRdb's table, derived via immunoSEQ multiplex PCR, lists solely in-frame clones and lacks some. The table lists over a million clones, about 84% of them singletons. Between the trimmed V and J ends, which lost 1 base and 0 bases, there was a span of 11 bases. The CDR3 spans 16 residues. Per the germline V gene, CDR1 is SGHKS and CDR2 is YYEKEE (reference sequence). The gene calls are TRBV5-5 and TRBJ2-1, with D perhaps matching TRBD2 (6 bases). The source of this sequence is a man younger than 30 in good health. Some clones in this sample may be carry-over from other donors' samples. The sequenced material came from memory CD4+ T cells from PBMCs. Stated subset: CD45RA-negative fraction. The CDR3 reads CASSLRLATSYNEQFF. CDR3 in DNA: TGTGCCAGCAGCTTGAGGCTAGCGACCTCCTACAATGAGCAGTTCTTC.